The rows below give T cell receptor beta chains drawn from one sample of a study of cytomegalovirus exposure and HLA in healthy donors. This table comes from immunoSEQ multiplex PCR, and its TCRdb copy is limited to in-frame clones, with some not included. The sample table includes about 52,000 clones. The sample comprised PBMCs. All receptors derive from a woman in her fifties or sixties in good health and CMV-seropositive. The CDR3 runs from the conserved cysteine through the conserved F or W. D genes are given only for firm matches.

v_gene: TRBV4-2
d_gene: TRBD2
j_gene: TRBJ2-1
CDR3nt: TGTGCCAGCAGCCAAATAGCGGGGTTCTCCTACAATGAGCAGTTCTTC
CDR3aa: CASSQIAGFSYNEQFF

v_gene: TRBV6-5
d_gene: TRBD1
j_gene: TRBJ2-7
CDR3nt: TGTGCCAGCAGTTCTCCTGACAGGGGGGACTACGAGCAGTACTTC
CDR3aa: CASSSPDRGDYEQYF

v_gene: TRBV2
d_gene: NA
j_gene: TRBJ2-3
CDR3nt: TGTGCCAGCAGTCCTCGGGGGGCCGGCACAGATACGCAGTATTTT
CDR3aa: CASSPRGAGTDTQYF

v_gene: TRBV7-9
d_gene: NA
j_gene: TRBJ1-2
CDR3nt: TGTGCCAGCAGCTTAGAGTCAGGGCGGAACTATGGCTACACCTTC
CDR3aa: CASSLESGRNYGYTF

v_gene: TRBV11-2
d_gene: NA
j_gene: TRBJ2-7
CDR3nt: TGTGCCAGCGAACAGGGTTACGAGCAGTACTTC
CDR3aa: CASEQGYEQYF

v_gene: TRBV6-5
d_gene: TRBD1
j_gene: TRBJ2-7
CDR3nt: TGTGCCAGCAGTACAGGGGCCTACGAGCAGTACTTC
CDR3aa: CASSTGAYEQYF

v_gene: TRBV4-1
d_gene: TRBD1
j_gene: TRBJ1-1
CDR3nt: TGCGCCAGCAGCCAAGGGGACAGGAACACTGAAGCTTTCTTT
CDR3aa: CASSQGDRNTEAFF

v_gene: TRBV5-6
d_gene: TRBD1
j_gene: TRBJ1-1
CDR3nt: TGTGCCAGCAGCTTGCCGACAGGGAGCACTGAAGCTTTCTTT
CDR3aa: CASSLPTGSTEAFF

v_gene: TRBV19
d_gene: NA
j_gene: TRBJ2-7
CDR3nt: TGTGCCAGTAGTTTCTCCGACGGGAAGTACGAGCAGTACTTC
CDR3aa: CASSFSDGKYEQYF

v_gene: TRBV6-1
d_gene: NA
j_gene: TRBJ1-1
CDR3nt: TGTGCCAGCAAGAGGCTGAACACTGAAGCTTTCTTT
CDR3aa: CASKRLNTEAFF

v_gene: TRBV4-1
d_gene: TRBD2
j_gene: TRBJ2-3
CDR3nt: TGCGCCAGCAGCCCCGGACTAGCGACAGATACGCAGTATTTT
CDR3aa: CASSPGLATDTQYF

v_gene: TRBV5-6
d_gene: TRBD1
j_gene: TRBJ2-1
CDR3nt: TGTGCCAGCAGCTTGGAGGGCGCAGGGGGATCCAATGAGCAGTTCTTC
CDR3aa: CASSLEGAGGSNEQFF

v_gene: TRBV18
d_gene: TRBD1
j_gene: TRBJ1-5
CDR3nt: TGTGCCAGCTCACCGGGACAGGGGATATATAGCAATCAGCACCAGCATTTT
CDR3aa: CASSPGQGIYSNQHQHF

v_gene: TRBV25-1
d_gene: NA
j_gene: TRBJ1-1
CDR3nt: TGTGCCACCTCAAGGGAGGGCCCCGGACCTGAAGCTTTCTTT
CDR3aa: CATSREGPGPEAFF

v_gene: TRBV9
d_gene: NA
j_gene: TRBJ2-7
CDR3nt: TGTGCCAGCAGCGCCACCGGGACTCTCACTGGGGAGCAGTACTTC
CDR3aa: CASSATGTLTGEQYF

v_gene: TRBV5-4
d_gene: NA
j_gene: TRBJ1-6
CDR3nt: TGTGCCAGCAGCCGCCAGCGGGCACAAAGCTCCTATAATTCACCCCTCCACTTT
CDR3aa: CASSRQRAQSSYNSPLHF

v_gene: TRBV19
d_gene: NA
j_gene: TRBJ1-5
CDR3nt: TGTGCCAGTAGTACGACGCGCAGGGATCAGCCCCAGCATTTT
CDR3aa: CASSTTRRDQPQHF

v_gene: TRBV7-9
d_gene: TRBD1
j_gene: TRBJ1-6
CDR3nt: TGTGCCAGCAGCGCCCGAACCGGGACAGGGAATTCACCCCTCCACTTT
CDR3aa: CASSARTGTGNSPLHF

v_gene: TRBV10-1
d_gene: NA
j_gene: TRBJ2-5
CDR3nt: TGCGCCAGCAGTGAGTCGTCACAGGTACCCCAAGAGACCCAGTACTTC
CDR3aa: CASSESSQVPQETQYF

v_gene: TRBV9
d_gene: NA
j_gene: TRBJ1-4
CDR3nt: TGTGCCAGCAGCGTAGAAGTCAGGGAGGATGAAAAACTGTTTTTT
CDR3aa: CASSVEVREDEKLFF

v_gene: TRBV6-1
d_gene: TRBD1
j_gene: TRBJ2-3
CDR3nt: TGTGCCAGCAGTGGACGACAGGGGCCTACAGATACGCAGTATTTT
CDR3aa: CASSGRQGPTDTQYF

v_gene: TRBV7-2
d_gene: NA
j_gene: TRBJ1-5
CDR3nt: TGTGCCAGCAGCTTGAGGGAGGTACGAGAGGGACGACAGCCCCAGCATTTT
CDR3aa: CASSLREVREGRQPQHF

v_gene: TRBV18
d_gene: TRBD1
j_gene: TRBJ1-2
CDR3nt: TGTGCCAGCTCACCAACAGACAGGGGTTCGATAGGCTACACCTTC
CDR3aa: CASSPTDRGSIGYTF

v_gene: TRBV2
d_gene: NA
j_gene: TRBJ1-2
CDR3nt: TGTGCCAGCAGTGAAGCGGAGGGTAGAAACTATGGCTACACCTTC
CDR3aa: CASSEAEGRNYGYTF

v_gene: TRBV4-1
d_gene: TRBD1
j_gene: TRBJ2-7
CDR3nt: TGCGCCAGCAGCCAGCCGGGACAGGGAATCTACGAGCAGTACTTC
CDR3aa: CASSQPGQGIYEQYF

v_gene: TRBV11-3
d_gene: NA
j_gene: TRBJ2-5
CDR3nt: TGTGCCAGCAGAGGCGGAGAGACCCAGTACTTC
CDR3aa: CASRGGETQYF

v_gene: TRBV11-2
d_gene: NA
j_gene: TRBJ2-6
CDR3nt: TGTGCCAGCAGCTTAATGGCGGTCTCTGGGGCCAACGTCCTGACTTTC
CDR3aa: CASSLMAVSGANVLTF

v_gene: TRBV5-1
d_gene: NA
j_gene: TRBJ1-6
CDR3nt: TGCGCCAGCAAGACAGTTTATAATTCACCCCTCCACTTT
CDR3aa: CASKTVYNSPLHF

v_gene: TRBV20-1
d_gene: NA
j_gene: TRBJ1-1
CDR3nt: TGCAGTGCCCAGCGGGGAAGTGAAGCTTTCTTT
CDR3aa: CSAQRGSEAFF

v_gene: TRBV6-4
d_gene: NA
j_gene: TRBJ1-2
CDR3nt: TGTGCCAGCAGTGGGTCCGTCGGGGGGCGTTATGGCTACACCTTC
CDR3aa: CASSGSVGGRYGYTF

v_gene: TRBV5-6
d_gene: NA
j_gene: TRBJ1-5
CDR3nt: TGTGCCAGCAGCTCGGGAGCAGCGGCCCAGCATTTT
CDR3aa: CASSSGAAAQHF

v_gene: TRBV9
d_gene: TRBD1
j_gene: TRBJ1-1
CDR3nt: TGTGCCAGCAGCGTAGGGACAGGGTGGAACACTGAAGCTTTCTTT
CDR3aa: CASSVGTGWNTEAFF

v_gene: TRBV6-1
d_gene: TRBD1
j_gene: TRBJ1-2
CDR3nt: TGTGCCAGCACAAGAGGGACAGGGAATTCTAATGGCTACACCTTC
CDR3aa: CASTRGTGNSNGYTF

v_gene: TRBV5-1
d_gene: TRBD2
j_gene: TRBJ2-1
CDR3nt: TGCGCCAGCAGCTTAGAAGCGGGGGCAAGGAGCTCCGACAATGAGCAGTTCTTC
CDR3aa: CASSLEAGARSSDNEQFF

v_gene: TRBV7-7
d_gene: TRBD1
j_gene: TRBJ2-2
CDR3nt: TGTGCTAGCAGCCCGTCGACAGGGTCCCCCGGGGAGCTGTTTTTT
CDR3aa: CASSPSTGSPGELFF

v_gene: TRBV5-4
d_gene: NA
j_gene: TRBJ1-2
CDR3nt: TGTGCCAGCAGACTAGCACCCGGACATGAGGTGTTC
CDR3aa: CASRLAPGHEVF

v_gene: TRBV6-1
d_gene: NA
j_gene: TRBJ2-7
CDR3nt: TGTGCCAGCGTTGGGGGCTCCCTCTACGAGCAGTACTTC
CDR3aa: CASVGGSLYEQYF

v_gene: TRBV11-3
d_gene: NA
j_gene: TRBJ1-1
CDR3nt: TGTGCCAGCAGTCCGTTGGGACAAATGAACACTGAAGCTTTCTTT
CDR3aa: CASSPLGQMNTEAFF

v_gene: TRBV10-2
d_gene: NA
j_gene: TRBJ2-2
CDR3nt: TGCGCCAGCAGTGATGGGACAGCGGGCACCGGGGAGCTGTTTTTT
CDR3aa: CASSDGTAGTGELFF

v_gene: TRBV11-2
d_gene: NA
j_gene: TRBJ2-7
CDR3nt: TGTGCCAGCAGTCCAGGGGGGTCCTCCTACGAGCAGTACTTC
CDR3aa: CASSPGGSSYEQYF

v_gene: TRBV4-1
d_gene: NA
j_gene: TRBJ2-2
CDR3nt: TGCGCCAGCAGCCTCCAGGGGAACACCGGGGAGCTGTTTTTT
CDR3aa: CASSLQGNTGELFF

v_gene: TRBV27
d_gene: NA
j_gene: TRBJ1-6
CDR3nt: TGTGCCAGCCGGAGGGATGACTCCTATAATTCACCCCTACACTTT
CDR3aa: CASRRDDSYNSPLHF

v_gene: TRBV25-1
d_gene: NA
j_gene: TRBJ1-5
CDR3nt: TGTGCCAGCAGTGAAAGGAGTGTCAGACTGCCCCAGCATTTT
CDR3aa: CASSERSVRLPQHF

v_gene: TRBV4-3
d_gene: TRBD1
j_gene: TRBJ1-6
CDR3nt: TGCGCCAGCAGCCAAACACAGGGGGCGAATTCACCCCTCCACTTT
CDR3aa: CASSQTQGANSPLHF